These T cell receptor beta chains were read from a single sample in a study of T cells in localized non-small cell lung cancer. The protocol was immunoSEQ multiplex PCR, while the TCRdb copy is restricted to in-frame clones and leaves out a portion. Of roughly 89,000 clones in the sample, more than 75% were seen once. The starting material was PBMCs, obtained before any cancer treatment. The receptor set was obtained from a woman aged 35-75 years with stage II squamous cell lung carcinoma. The CDR3 runs from the conserved cysteine through the conserved F or W. The D gene is left open where the match is weak. Expanded clones are given a class, and other clones once, few, many or no size at all.

d_gene: NA
abundance: NA
v_gene: TRBV18
j_gene: TRBJ1-2
CDR3aa: CASSPQQGYGYTF
CDR3nt: TGTGCCAGCTCACCGCAGCAGGGATATGGCTACACCTTC

d_gene: TRBD1
abundance: NA
v_gene: TRBV5-4
j_gene: TRBJ2-7
CDR3aa: CASRSEPGQGGYEQYF
CDR3nt: TGTGCCAGCAGATCAGAACCGGGACAGGGTGGCTACGAGCAGTACTTC

d_gene: TRBD1
abundance: NA
v_gene: TRBV11-2
j_gene: TRBJ1-2
CDR3aa: CASSRGTGRGYTF
CDR3nt: TGTGCCAGCAGTCGCGGGACAGGGAGGGGCTACACCTTC

d_gene: NA
abundance: NA
v_gene: TRBV12-5
j_gene: TRBJ2-1
CDR3aa: CASGLSPGLALSEQFF
CDR3nt: TGTGCTAGTGGTTTATCACCGGGGCTAGCCCTCAGTGAGCAGTTCTTC

d_gene: NA
abundance: few
v_gene: TRBV7-2
j_gene: TRBJ1-3
CDR3aa: CASSLLGGNTIYF
CDR3nt: TGTGCCAGCAGCTTACTGGGAGGAAACACCATATATTTT

d_gene: TRBD1
abundance: once
v_gene: TRBV15
j_gene: TRBJ1-1
CDR3aa: CATSRVSGTGKTEAFF
CDR3nt: TGTGCCACCAGCAGAGTTTCCGGGACAGGGAAAACTGAAGCTTTCTTT

d_gene: TRBD1
abundance: once
v_gene: TRBV6-6
j_gene: TRBJ2-2
CDR3aa: CASSPRTGNTGELFF
CDR3nt: TGTGCCAGCAGCCCCCGGACAGGGAACACCGGGGAGCTGTTTTTT

d_gene: NA
abundance: NA
v_gene: TRBV7-6
j_gene: TRBJ1-1
CDR3aa: CASSLSGDTEAFF
CDR3nt: TGTGCCAGCAGCTTATCAGGGGACACTGAAGCTTTCTTT

d_gene: NA
abundance: NA
v_gene: TRBV27
j_gene: TRBJ1-2
CDR3aa: CASSLWGGHGYTF
CDR3nt: TGTGCCAGCAGTTTATGGGGAGGTCATGGCTACACCTTC

d_gene: NA
abundance: NA
v_gene: TRBV19
j_gene: TRBJ1-4
CDR3aa: CASSIEEGRFEKLFF
CDR3nt: TGTGCCAGTAGTATCGAGGAGGGACGCTTTGAAAAACTGTTTTTT

d_gene: NA
abundance: NA
v_gene: TRBV6-1
j_gene: TRBJ1-2
CDR3aa: CASSEAVTRYGYTF
CDR3nt: TGTGCCAGCAGTGAAGCGGTAACCCGCTATGGCTACACCTTC

d_gene: NA
abundance: once
v_gene: TRBV28
j_gene: TRBJ1-2
CDR3aa: CASSFIGGDYGYTF
CDR3nt: TGTGCCAGCAGTTTCATAGGGGGGGACTATGGCTACACCTTC

d_gene: NA
abundance: NA
v_gene: TRBV7-2
j_gene: TRBJ2-7
CDR3aa: CASSLRAGEQYF
CDR3nt: TGTGCCAGCAGCTTAAGGGCGGGAGAGCAGTACTTC

d_gene: NA
abundance: NA
v_gene: TRBV7-7
j_gene: TRBJ2-1
CDR3aa: CASSTSRDSYNEQFF
CDR3nt: TGTGCCAGCAGTACGTCCCGAGACTCTTACAATGAGCAGTTCTTC

d_gene: NA
abundance: NA
v_gene: TRBV6-1
j_gene: TRBJ1-6
CDR3aa: CASRETHGHNSPLHF
CDR3nt: TGTGCCAGCAGGGAGACGCACGGGCATAATTCACCCCTCCACTTT

d_gene: NA
abundance: NA
v_gene: TRBV6-5
j_gene: TRBJ1-2
CDR3aa: CASSLSWGKTGGYTF
CDR3nt: TGTGCCAGCAGCCTTAGCTGGGGCAAAACGGGAGGCTACACCTTC

d_gene: NA
abundance: NA
v_gene: TRBV6-1
j_gene: TRBJ1-2
CDR3aa: CATQDTLGYTF
CDR3nt: TGTGCCACCCAGGACACCCTTGGCTACACCTTC

d_gene: NA
abundance: NA
v_gene: TRBV28
j_gene: TRBJ1-1
CDR3aa: CASKIVNTEAFF
CDR3nt: TGTGCCAGCAAGATAGTGAACACTGAAGCTTTCTTT

d_gene: NA
abundance: NA
v_gene: TRBV19
j_gene: TRBJ2-2
CDR3aa: CASSIEYNTGELFF
CDR3nt: TGTGCCAGTAGTATAGAGTACAACACCGGGGAGCTGTTTTTT

d_gene: NA
abundance: NA
v_gene: TRBV7-6
j_gene: TRBJ2-5
CDR3aa: CASSRSGTGMTQYF
CDR3nt: TGTGCCAGCAGTCGCAGCGGTACCGGGATGACCCAGTACTTC

d_gene: NA
abundance: once
v_gene: TRBV29-1
j_gene: TRBJ1-2
CDR3aa: CSVGKDSGYSYTF
CDR3nt: TGCAGCGTTGGGAAGGACTCAGGATATAGCTACACCTTC

d_gene: TRBD1
abundance: NA
v_gene: TRBV28
j_gene: TRBJ1-1
CDR3aa: CAGGTGGYLGTEAFF
CDR3nt: TGTGCCGGAGGGACAGGGGGATATTTGGGCACTGAAGCTTTCTTT

d_gene: NA
abundance: NA
v_gene: TRBV5-1
j_gene: TRBJ2-1
CDR3aa: CASSLGYGTDEQFF
CDR3nt: TGCGCCAGCAGCTTGGGGTACGGTACGGATGAGCAGTTCTTC

d_gene: TRBD1
abundance: NA
v_gene: TRBV6-5
j_gene: TRBJ2-3
CDR3aa: CASRGQGADTQYF
CDR3nt: TGTGCCAGCAGGGGACAGGGGGCGGATACGCAGTATTTT

d_gene: NA
abundance: NA
v_gene: TRBV28
j_gene: TRBJ1-6
CDR3aa: CASSFDRHPYNSPLHF
CDR3nt: TGTGCCAGCAGTTTTGACAGGCATCCGTATAATTCACCCCTCCACTTT

d_gene: TRBD2
abundance: NA
v_gene: TRBV5-1
j_gene: TRBJ2-1
CDR3aa: CASSSPTSGKNNEQFF
CDR3nt: TGCGCCAGCAGCTCCCCGACTAGCGGTAAAAACAATGAGCAGTTCTTC

d_gene: TRBD1
abundance: NA
v_gene: TRBV5-1
j_gene: TRBJ1-4
CDR3aa: CASSGRTGPYEKLFF
CDR3nt: TGCGCCAGCAGCGGACGGACAGGTCCGTACGAAAAACTGTTTTTT

d_gene: NA
abundance: NA
v_gene: TRBV28
j_gene: TRBJ1-6
CDR3aa: CASSISQRPLHF
CDR3nt: TGTGCCAGCAGTATCTCCCAACGTCCCCTCCACTTT

d_gene: NA
abundance: NA
v_gene: TRBV7-2
j_gene: TRBJ2-5
CDR3aa: CASSLDGRETQYF
CDR3nt: TGTGCCAGCAGCTTAGACGGTCGGGAGACCCAGTACTTC

d_gene: NA
abundance: NA
v_gene: TRBV7-8
j_gene: TRBJ2-3
CDR3aa: CASSPSTTDTQYF
CDR3nt: TGTGCCAGCAGCCCTTCTACCACAGATACGCAGTATTTT

d_gene: NA
abundance: NA
v_gene: TRBV15
j_gene: TRBJ2-7
CDR3aa: CATSTRGLRGDEQYF
CDR3nt: TGTGCCACCAGCACTCGGGGACTGAGAGGGGACGAGCAGTACTTC

d_gene: NA
abundance: NA
v_gene: TRBV19
j_gene: TRBJ2-2
CDR3aa: CATGTGELFF
CDR3nt: TGTGCCACCGGGACCGGGGAGCTGTTTTTT

d_gene: NA
abundance: NA
v_gene: TRBV27
j_gene: TRBJ1-5
CDR3aa: CASSSRGQPQHF
CDR3nt: TGTGCCAGCAGTTCGAGGGGTCAGCCCCAGCATTTT

d_gene: NA
abundance: NA
v_gene: TRBV7-9
j_gene: TRBJ1-3
CDR3aa: CASSLAGSGNTIYF
CDR3nt: TGTGCCAGCAGCTTAGCAGGGTCTGGAAACACCATATATTTT

d_gene: NA
abundance: NA
v_gene: TRBV10-2
j_gene: TRBJ1-1
CDR3aa: CASREGGKGNTEAFF
CDR3nt: TGCGCCAGCAGGGAAGGGGGAAAGGGTAACACTGAAGCTTTCTTT

d_gene: NA
abundance: once
v_gene: TRBV2
j_gene: TRBJ1-5
CDR3aa: CASRGENNQPQHF
CDR3nt: TGTGCCAGCAGAGGGGAGAACAATCAGCCCCAGCATTTT

d_gene: NA
abundance: NA
v_gene: TRBV20-1
j_gene: TRBJ1-1
CDR3aa: CSAVDTEAFF
CDR3nt: TGCAGTGCGGTCGATACAGAGGCTTTCTTT

d_gene: NA
abundance: few
v_gene: TRBV19
j_gene: TRBJ1-2
CDR3aa: CASSIRDTRHGRGYTF
CDR3nt: TGTGCCAGTAGTATTCGGGACACTCGTCACGGGCGTGGCTACACCTTC

d_gene: NA
abundance: few
v_gene: TRBV6-6
j_gene: TRBJ2-1
CDR3aa: CASSYDGPQEQFF
CDR3nt: TGTGCCAGCAGTTACGACGGGCCGCAAGAGCAGTTCTTC

d_gene: NA
abundance: NA
v_gene: TRBV5-6
j_gene: TRBJ2-3
CDR3aa: CASSVSGTPQYF
CDR3nt: TGTGCCAGCAGCGTTTCCGGGACTCCTCAGTATTTT

d_gene: NA
abundance: NA
v_gene: TRBV7-9
j_gene: TRBJ1-3
CDR3aa: CASRPPRGSVGNTIYF
CDR3nt: TGTGCCAGCAGACCCCCCCGGGGGTCGGTTGGAAACACCATATATTTT

d_gene: TRBD1
abundance: NA
v_gene: TRBV12-5
j_gene: TRBJ1-1
CDR3aa: CASGFSQGANTEAFF
CDR3nt: TGTGCTAGTGGTTTCTCCCAGGGGGCAAACACTGAAGCTTTCTTT

d_gene: TRBD1
abundance: NA
v_gene: TRBV19
j_gene: TRBJ1-2
CDR3aa: CASTLSRGAGYTF
CDR3nt: TGTGCCAGTACCCTCTCCAGGGGGGCTGGCTACACCTTC

d_gene: TRBD1
abundance: NA
v_gene: TRBV27
j_gene: TRBJ1-1
CDR3aa: CASSLVTPGGFTEAFF
CDR3nt: TGTGCCAGCAGTTTAGTCACCCCAGGGGGGTTCACTGAAGCTTTCTTT

d_gene: NA
abundance: NA
v_gene: TRBV6-1
j_gene: TRBJ1-2
CDR3aa: CASSEASGYGYTF
CDR3nt: TGTGCCAGCAGTGAAGCCTCAGGGTATGGCTACACCTTC

d_gene: NA
abundance: NA
v_gene: TRBV7-8
j_gene: TRBJ1-6
CDR3aa: CASSPDSYNSPLHF
CDR3nt: TGTGCCAGCAGCCCTGACTCCTATAATTCACCCCTCCACTTT

d_gene: TRBD2
abundance: NA
v_gene: TRBV7-9
j_gene: TRBJ2-7
CDR3aa: CASSPRLADVGEQYF
CDR3nt: TGTGCCAGCAGCCCCCGACTAGCGGATGTTGGCGAGCAGTACTTC

d_gene: NA
abundance: few
v_gene: TRBV15
j_gene: TRBJ1-5
CDR3aa: CATSPPDTLTQPQHF
CDR3nt: TGTGCCACCAGCCCGCCGGACACTTTAACTCAGCCCCAGCATTTT

d_gene: TRBD1
abundance: NA
v_gene: TRBV6-5
j_gene: TRBJ1-2
CDR3aa: CASSYTGGSGYTF
CDR3nt: TGTGCCAGCAGTTACACAGGGGGCTCTGGCTACACCTTC

d_gene: NA
abundance: NA
v_gene: TRBV21-1
j_gene: TRBJ2-3
CDR3aa: CASSNPCQDPPDTQYF
CDR3nt: TGTGCCAGCAGCAACCCCTGTCAGGATCCGCCAGATACGCAGTATTTT

d_gene: NA
abundance: NA
v_gene: TRBV5-1
j_gene: TRBJ2-1
CDR3aa: CASSLVGQSSYNEQFF
CDR3nt: TGCGCCAGCAGCTTGGTCGGACAGAGCTCCTACAATGAGCAGTTCTTC

d_gene: TRBD1
abundance: NA
v_gene: TRBV7-9
j_gene: TRBJ2-3
CDR3aa: CASSFGDSSTDTQYF
CDR3nt: TGTGCCAGCAGCTTCGGGGACAGTTCCACAGATACGCAGTATTTT

d_gene: NA
abundance: NA
v_gene: TRBV19
j_gene: TRBJ2-2
CDR3aa: CASSRRANTGELFF
CDR3nt: TGTGCCAGTAGTCGCAGGGCGAACACCGGGGAGCTGTTTTTT

d_gene: NA
abundance: NA
v_gene: TRBV4-1
j_gene: TRBJ2-1
CDR3aa: CASSQDLLVTNEQFF
CDR3nt: TGCGCCAGCAGCCAAGATCTACTAGTAACCAATGAGCAGTTCTTC

d_gene: NA
abundance: NA
v_gene: TRBV6-1
j_gene: TRBJ1-1
CDR3aa: CASSNTASGAFF
CDR3nt: TGTGCCAGCAGTAACACGGCCTCGGGAGCTTTCTTT